What follows are 10 T cell receptor beta chains derived from one specimen sequenced in a study of high-grade serous ovarian cancer treatment subgroups. Tumor samples were taken before definitive surgery or chemotherapy. Measured with immunoSEQ multiplex PCR; TCRdb has only the in-frame clones, and not every one. Among over 15,000 clones listed, roughly two thirds were seen once. What was sequenced was tumor tissue. The receptors originated from a human donor with high-grade serous ovarian cancer.

The chain joins TRBV13 to TRBJ1-4, with a tentative D call TRBD1 (5 bases). This CDR3 region has 14 residues. Germline V lookup: CDR1 PRHDT, CDR2 FYEKMQ (reference sequence). The V and J ends lost 7 bases and 8 bases respectively, with 17 bases between them. The CDR3 sequence: CASKDRDQREKLFF. CDR3 coding DNA: TGTGCCAGCAAGGACCGGGACCAACGAGAAAAACTGTTTTTT.

The chain joins TRBV29-1 to TRBJ1-2; TRBD1 matches at 11 bases. The CDR3 covers 15 residues. Germline V gives CDR1 SQVTM, CDR2 ANQGSEA. Unmatched junction bases numbered 8, after V lost 6 bases and J lost 2 bases. DNA of the CDR3: TGCAGCGTATGGGACAGGGGGAAAGAAAACTATGGCTACACCTTC. Its protein product is CSVWDRGKENYGYTF.

V and J are TRBV14 and TRBJ1-2; the D gene is possibly TRBD1 (5 bases). Trimming took 4 bases from V and 4 from J, leaving 19 bases between them. Germline CDR1 and CDR2: SGHDN and FVKESK. This CDR3 spans 16 amino acids. CDR3 DNA sequence: TGTGCCAGCAGCCCGACCTTTGGGGGGAGCCTCTATGGCTACACCTTC. Residues: CASSPTFGGSLYGYTF. The full variable domain, in which reference TRBV14 and TRBJ1-2 provide the parts outside the CDR3, is EAGVTQFPSHSVIEKGQTVTLRCDPISGHDNLYWYRRVMGKEIKFLLHFVKESKQDESGMPNNRFLAERTGGTYSTLKVQPAELEDSGVYFCASSPTFGGSLYGYTFGSGTRLTVV.

The chain recombines TRBV30 with TRBJ2-5, with D unclear. Germline CDR1 and CDR2: GTSNPN and SVGIG (reference sequence). V lost 0 bases, J lost 4 bases, and 3 bases lay in between. The CDR3 totals 11 residues. The CDR3 bases are TGTGCCTGGAGTGTAGGAGAGACCCAGTACTTC. Translated: CAWSVGETQYF.

J is TRBJ2-7 and V is TRBV11-2; D is possibly TRBD1 (6 bases). Germline assignment: CDR1 SGHAT and CDR2 FQNNGV. The ends were cut back, 3 bases at V and 5 bases at J, with 17 bases in the middle. This CDR3 spans 15 amino acids. Here the CDR3 DNA reads TGTGCCAGCAGCTTCAGACAGGATTACACCGACGAGCAGTACTTC. This encodes CASSFRQDYTDEQYF.

The chain has TRBV19 and TRBJ2-3, with D perhaps TRBD2 (7 bases). This CDR3 contains 14 residues. The V and J ends lost 8 bases and 4 bases respectively, with 16 bases between them. The V gene's germline CDR1 is LNHDA and CDR2 SQIVND (reference sequence). CDR3 coding DNA: TGTGCCAGTCAAGGGGGGGGAGGGTCAGATACGCAGTATTTT. It translates to CASQGGGGSDTQYF. The variable domain in full, with the rest retrieved from reference TRBV19 and TRBJ2-3, is DGGITQSPKYLFRKEGQNVTLSCEQNLNHDAMYWYRQDPGQGLRLIYYSQIVNDFQKGDIAEGYSVSREKKESFPLTVTSAQKNPTAFYLCASQGGGGSDTQYFGPGTRLTVL.

The V call is TRBV5-1, the J call TRBJ1-3; 9 bases align to TRBD1. The CDR3 has 14 residues. CDR1 is SGHRS and CDR2 is YFSETQ in the germline V gene. V dropped 4 bases and J dropped 2; count of bases not matched to a gene: 1. CDR3 protein: CASSGDRAGNTIYF. The CDR3 DNA follows: TGCGCCAGCAGCGGGGACAGGGCTGGAAACACCATATATTTT.

The rearrangement joins TRBV27 to TRBJ2-3; 10 nucleotides line up with TRBD2. This CDR3 contains 19 residues. In germline, CDR1 is MNHEY, CDR2 SMNVEV (reference sequence). V gave up 7 bases and J gave up 0 bases; unmatched junction bases: 16. The CDR3 coding sequence is TGTGCCAGCATAAGGGCCTACTCCCTAGCGGGGGCTAGCACAGATACGCAGTATTTT. This sequence encodes CASIRAYSLAGASTDTQYF.

The sample holds one count of this clone. The chain employs TRBV4-3 and TRBJ1-6, with 8 positions matching TRBD1. The germline gives CDR1 LGHNA, CDR2 YSLEER. V shed 4 bases, J shed 10 bases, and the junction held 9 bases outside the gene matches. The CDR3 has 15 amino acids. The CDR3 sequence is CASSLQGQEWSPLHF. CDR3 sequence (DNA): TGCGCCAGCAGCCTCCAGGGACAGGAATGGTCACCCCTCCACTTT.

The chain carries TRBV5-6 and TRBJ2-7; D perhaps matches TRBD1 (5 bases). CDR1 is SGHDT and CDR2 is YYEEEE in the germline V gene. CDR3 length equals 14 residues. Trimming took off 0 bases at V and 7 bases at J, with 14 bases between the two ends. In nucleotides, the CDR3 is TGTGCCAGCAGCTTGGTTCTAGAGGCAGGGGAGCAGTACTTC. Its translation is CASSLVLEAGEQYF.